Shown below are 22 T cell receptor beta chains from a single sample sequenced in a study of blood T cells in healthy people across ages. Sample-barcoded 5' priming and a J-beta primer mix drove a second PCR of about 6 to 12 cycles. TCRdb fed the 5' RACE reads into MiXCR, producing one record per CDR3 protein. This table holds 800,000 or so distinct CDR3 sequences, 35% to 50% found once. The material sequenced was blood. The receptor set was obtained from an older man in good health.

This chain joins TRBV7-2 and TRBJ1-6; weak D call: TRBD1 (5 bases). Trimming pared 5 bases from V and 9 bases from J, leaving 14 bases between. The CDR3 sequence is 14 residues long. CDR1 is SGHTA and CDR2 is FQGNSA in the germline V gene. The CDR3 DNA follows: TGTGCCAGCAGCCCGAGCGGGGGTTTTTCACCCCTCCACTTT. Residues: CASSPSGGFSPLHF.

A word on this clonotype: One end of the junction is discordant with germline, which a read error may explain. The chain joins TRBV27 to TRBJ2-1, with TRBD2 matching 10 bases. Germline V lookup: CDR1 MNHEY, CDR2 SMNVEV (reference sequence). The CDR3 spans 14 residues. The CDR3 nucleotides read TGTGCCGGCAGTCCAGCGGGAGGGCAAAATGAGCAGTTCTTC. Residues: CAGSPAGGQNEQFF.

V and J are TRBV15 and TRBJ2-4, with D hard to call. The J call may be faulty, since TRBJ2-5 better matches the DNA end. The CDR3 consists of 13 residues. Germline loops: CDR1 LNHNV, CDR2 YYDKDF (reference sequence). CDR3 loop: CATRAVPDGTQYF. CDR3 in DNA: TGTGCCACCCGCGCAGTTCCCGACGGGACCCAGTACTTC.

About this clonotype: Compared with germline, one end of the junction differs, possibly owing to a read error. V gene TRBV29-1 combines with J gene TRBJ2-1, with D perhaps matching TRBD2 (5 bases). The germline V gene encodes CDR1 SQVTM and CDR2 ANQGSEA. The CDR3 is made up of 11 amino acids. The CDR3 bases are TGCAGCGTTCGCTCCTACAATGAGCGGTACTTC. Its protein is CSVRSYNERYF.

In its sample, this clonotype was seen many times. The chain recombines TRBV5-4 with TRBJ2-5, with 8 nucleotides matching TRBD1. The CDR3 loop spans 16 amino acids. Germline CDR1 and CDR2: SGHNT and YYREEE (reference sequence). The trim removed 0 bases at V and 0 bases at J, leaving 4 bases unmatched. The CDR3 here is CASSLVGGQDQETQYF. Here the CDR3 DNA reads TGTGCCAGCAGCTTGGTGGGGGGACAGGACCAAGAGACCCAGTACTTC. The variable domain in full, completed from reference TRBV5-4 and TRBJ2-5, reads ETGVTQSPTHLIKTRGQQVTLRCSSQSGHNTVSWYQQALGQGPQFIFQYYREEENGRGNFPPRFSGLQFPNYSSELNVNALELDDSALYLCASSLVGGQDQETQYFGPGTRLLVL.

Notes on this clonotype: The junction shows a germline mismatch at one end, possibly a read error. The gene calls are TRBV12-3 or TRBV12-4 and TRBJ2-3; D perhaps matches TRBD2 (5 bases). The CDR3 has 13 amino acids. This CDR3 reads CASSTRRADMQYF. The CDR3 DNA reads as TGTGCCAGCAGTACCCGGCGGGCAGATATGCAGTATTTT.

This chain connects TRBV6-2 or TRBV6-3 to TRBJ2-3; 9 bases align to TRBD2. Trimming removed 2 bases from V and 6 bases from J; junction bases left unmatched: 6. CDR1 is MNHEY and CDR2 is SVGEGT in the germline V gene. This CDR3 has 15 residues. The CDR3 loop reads CASSYGLAGRDTQYF. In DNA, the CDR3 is TGTGCCAGCAGTTACGGGCTAGCGGGAAGGGATACGCAGTATTTT.

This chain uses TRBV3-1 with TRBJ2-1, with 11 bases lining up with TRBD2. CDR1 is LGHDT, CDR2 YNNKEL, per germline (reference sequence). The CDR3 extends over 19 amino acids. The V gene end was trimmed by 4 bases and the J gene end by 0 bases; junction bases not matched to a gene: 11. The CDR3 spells CASSPELAGDIFSYNEQFF. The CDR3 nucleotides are TGTGCCAGCAGCCCGGAACTAGCGGGAGATATCTTCTCCTACAATGAGCAGTTCTTC.

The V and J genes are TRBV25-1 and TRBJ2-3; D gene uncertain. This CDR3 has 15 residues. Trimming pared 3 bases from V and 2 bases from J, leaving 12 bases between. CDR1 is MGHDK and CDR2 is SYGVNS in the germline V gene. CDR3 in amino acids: CASSDPAGPTDTQYF. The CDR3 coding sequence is TGTGCCAGCAGTGACCCCGCCGGGCCCACAGATACGCAGTATTTT. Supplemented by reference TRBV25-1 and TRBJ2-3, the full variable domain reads EADIYQTPRYLVIGTGKKITLECSQTMGHDKMYWYQQDPGMELHLIHYSYGVNSTEKGDLSSESTVSRIRTEHFPLTLESARPSHTSQYLCASSDPAGPTDTQYFGPGTRLTVL.

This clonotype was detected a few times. CDR3 sequence reads: CASSSTWTGRETQYF. CDR3 bases: TGTGCCAGCAGTTCAACCTGGACAGGCCGAGAGACCCAGTACTTC. The chain recombines TRBV5-6 with TRBJ2-5; the match to TRBD1 covers 7 bases. Trimming cost V 5 bases and J 4 bases; bases outside gene matches: 11. In germline, CDR1 is SGHDT, CDR2 YYEEEE. This CDR3 is built from 15 residues.

The CDR3 bases are TGTGCCAGCAGTTTATTGACGGGTCCCTACGAGCAGTACTTC. It translates to CASSLLTGPYEQYF. This rearrangement joins TRBV12-3 or TRBV12-4 to TRBJ2-7; D unresolved. Trimming stripped 2 bases from V and 2 bases from J, with 10 bases between. CDR3 length equals 14 residues.

The CDR3 bases are TGTGCCAGCAGCGGCCCAAGGTTCTTC. Its protein is CASSGPRFF. The chain joins TRBV9 to TRBJ2-1; D is unclear. Trimming shortened V by 3 bases and J by 15 bases, and 7 bases separated the two germline ends. CDR3 length: 9 amino acids. The germline gives CDR1 SGDLS, CDR2 YYNGEE.

Here the CDR3 DNA reads TGTGCCGTCACTAGGGGCTTCTCCTACAATGAGCAGTACTTC. This codes for CAVTRGFSYNEQYF. The rearrangement links TRBV28 to TRBJ2-1; D tentatively reads TRBD1 or TRBD2 (5 bases each). The J call could be wrong; TRBJ2-7 is a better fit for the DNA end. The CDR3 consists of 14 residues. Germline V gene data show CDR1 as MDHEN and CDR2 as SYDVKM.

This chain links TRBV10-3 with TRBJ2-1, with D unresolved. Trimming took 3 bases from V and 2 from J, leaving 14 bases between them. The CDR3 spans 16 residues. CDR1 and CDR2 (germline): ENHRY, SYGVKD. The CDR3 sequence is CAISDGGRITYNEQFF. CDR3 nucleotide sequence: TGTGCCATCAGTGATGGCGGCAGGATAACCTACAATGAGCAGTTCTTC.

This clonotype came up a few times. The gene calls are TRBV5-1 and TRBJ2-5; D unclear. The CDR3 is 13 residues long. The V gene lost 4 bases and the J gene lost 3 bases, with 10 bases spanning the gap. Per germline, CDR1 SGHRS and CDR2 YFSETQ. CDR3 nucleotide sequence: TGCGCCAGCAGCGTCCACCTTAAAGAGACCCAGTACTTC. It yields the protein CASSVHLKETQYF.

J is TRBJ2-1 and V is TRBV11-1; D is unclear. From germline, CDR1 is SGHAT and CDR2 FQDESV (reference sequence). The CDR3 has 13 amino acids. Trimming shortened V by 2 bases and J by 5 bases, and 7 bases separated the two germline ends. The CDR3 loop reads CASSLRDNNEQFF. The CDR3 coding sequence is TGTGCCAGCAGCTTAAGGGATAACAATGAGCAGTTCTTC.

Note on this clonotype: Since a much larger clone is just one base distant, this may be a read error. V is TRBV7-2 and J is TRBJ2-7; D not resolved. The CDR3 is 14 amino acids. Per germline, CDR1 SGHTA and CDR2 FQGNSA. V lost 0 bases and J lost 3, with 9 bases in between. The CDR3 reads CASSLAGYYYEQYF. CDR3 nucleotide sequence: TGTGCCAGCAGCTTAGCGGGATACTACTACGAGCAGTACTTC.

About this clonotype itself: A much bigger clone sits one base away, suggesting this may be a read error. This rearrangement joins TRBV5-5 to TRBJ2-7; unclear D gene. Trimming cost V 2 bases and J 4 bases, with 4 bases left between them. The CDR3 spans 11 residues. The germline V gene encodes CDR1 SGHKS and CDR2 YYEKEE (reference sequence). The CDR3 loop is CASSFEYEQYF. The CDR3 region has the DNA TGTGCCAGCAGCTTTGAGTACGAGCAGTACTTC.

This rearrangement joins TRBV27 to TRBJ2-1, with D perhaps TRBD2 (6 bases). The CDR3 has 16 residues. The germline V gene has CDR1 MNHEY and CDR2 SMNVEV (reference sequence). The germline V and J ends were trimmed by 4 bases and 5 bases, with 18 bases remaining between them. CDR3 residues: CASSSLHGSGHNEQFF. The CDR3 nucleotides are TGTGCCAGCAGTTCCCTCCACGGGAGTGGTCACAATGAGCAGTTCTTC.

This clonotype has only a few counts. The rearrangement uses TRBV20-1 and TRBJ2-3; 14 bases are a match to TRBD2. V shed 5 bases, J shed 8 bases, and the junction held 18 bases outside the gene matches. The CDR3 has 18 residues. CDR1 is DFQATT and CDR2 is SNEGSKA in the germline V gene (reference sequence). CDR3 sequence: CSASGTSGSLRLTRTQYF. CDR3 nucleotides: TGCAGTGCTTCCGGGACTAGCGGGAGTCTGCGACTAACGCGTACGCAGTATTTT.

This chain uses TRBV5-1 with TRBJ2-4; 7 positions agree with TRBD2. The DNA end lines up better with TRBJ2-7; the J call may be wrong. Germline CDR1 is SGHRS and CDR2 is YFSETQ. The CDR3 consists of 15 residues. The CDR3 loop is CASSLWASGAYEQYF. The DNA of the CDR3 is TGCGCCAGCAGCTTGTGGGCTAGCGGAGCCTACGAGCAGTACTTC.

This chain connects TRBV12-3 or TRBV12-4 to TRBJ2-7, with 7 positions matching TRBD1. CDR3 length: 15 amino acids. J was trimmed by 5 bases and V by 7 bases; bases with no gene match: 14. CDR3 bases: TGTGCCAGCAAAAACACCAGACAGGGTTCCCACGAGCAGTACTTC. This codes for CASKNTRQGSHEQYF.